The rows below give T cell receptor beta chains drawn from one sample of a study of T cells in localized non-small cell lung cancer. TCRdb's copy holds only in-frame clones and misses some; the assay was immunoSEQ multiplex PCR. The data show some 20,000 clones, about nine tenths seen once. Sample: peripheral blood, taken before any cancer treatment. The receptors were gathered from a woman aged 40-69 years with stage I lung adenocarcinoma. Both conserved end residues are part of each CDR3. A D gene is named only where the DNA matches it firmly. Rows may omit the clone size; those that give it use once, few, many or a size class.

TRBJ1-1 TRBV19 TRBD1 . TGTGCCAGTAGACCGACAGGGGTGGATGCCACTGAAGCTTTCTTT CASRPTGVDATEAFF
TRBJ2-7 TRBV19 . . TGTGCCAGTAGTCCCCGACCGACCCTCGAGCAGTACTTC CASSPRPTLEQYF
TRBJ2-4 TRBV19 TRBD1 once TGTGCCAGTAGCGATCGGACAGGGGTCAAAAACATTCAGTACTTC CASSDRTGVKNIQYF
TRBJ2-7 TRBV7-8 TRBD2 . TGTGCCAGCAGCCTGACTAGCGGGAGTACTTACGAGCAGTACTTC CASSLTSGSTYEQYF
TRBJ2-1 TRBV9 . . TGTGCCAGCAGCCCACTCACCTGGGATTCAGATGATGAGCAGTTCTTC CASSPLTWDSDDEQFF
TRBJ2-7 TRBV7-2 . . TGTGCCAGCAGCTTTAGCTCCTACGAGCAGTACTTC CASSFSSYEQYF
TRBJ2-3 TRBV5-1 TRBD2 . TGCGCCAGTGGAGCGGGACGAGGATCAGATACGCAGTATTTT CASGAGRGSDTQYF
TRBJ1-2 TRBV10-3 . . TGTGCCATCAGTGAGTCAAGGGGGTACACCTTC CAISESRGYTF
TRBJ1-1 TRBV2 . once TGTGCCAGCAAGGCGGACACGAACACTGAAGCTTTCTTT CASKADTNTEAFF
TRBJ1-2 TRBV5-1 . . TGCGCCAGCAGCTTTTTCCCGGGTGGCATGGACTACACCTTC CASSFFPGGMDYTF
TRBJ2-3 TRBV9 . . TGTGCCAGCAGCGTGACAATCTCTACTAGCACAGATACGCAGTATTTT CASSVTISTSTDTQYF
TRBJ2-1 TRBV19 TRBD2 few TGTGCCAGTAGTTATGAGCGGGAACTAGACAATGAGCAGTTCTTC CASSYERELDNEQFF
TRBJ1-3 TRBV19 . few TGTGCCAGTACCCCGGGGTCCTCTGGAAACACCATATATTTT CASTPGSSGNTIYF
TRBJ2-3 TRBV30 . . TGTGCCTGGAGTGTACAGGTGGCTGTCACAGATACGCAGTATTTT CAWSVQVAVTDTQYF
TRBJ1-4 TRBV4-3 . few TGCGCCAGCAGGGGGAGCGGAAATAATGAAAAACTGTTTTTT CASRGSGNNEKLFF
TRBJ2-3 TRBV4-3 . . TGCGCCAGCAGCCAAGATGGCCAGTCTGATACGCAGTATTTT CASSQDGQSDTQYF
TRBJ2-2 TRBV7-9 . . TGTGCCAGCAGCTTAGGTACCGGAACGAACACCGGGGAGCTGTTTTTT CASSLGTGTNTGELFF
TRBJ1-1 TRBV30 . . TGTGCCTGGAGTGTACGGCGGACAGAAAATCGGACTGAAGCTTTCTTT CAWSVRRTENRTEAFF
TRBJ2-1 TRBV28 . . TGTGCCAGCAAAGCGATTTTTCTCAATGAGCAGTTCTTC CASKAIFLNEQFF
TRBJ2-7 TRBV30 . . TGTGCCTCTAGCTTGAAGGGGCGCGGATTAGAGCAGTACTTC CASSLKGRGLEQYF
TRBJ2-7 TRBV5-8 TRBD1 once TGTGCCAGCAGCCAAAGACAGGGGGCTTACGAGCAGTACTTC CASSQRQGAYEQYF
TRBJ1-1 TRBV6-1 . . TGTGCCAGCAATAGTGGGAGGATAACTGAAGCTTTCTTT CASNSGRITEAFF
TRBJ2-1 TRBV7-9 TRBD2 . TGTGCCAGCAGCCCCGGGCGGCTAGCGGGAGGGAGGCATGAGCAGTTCTTC CASSPGRLAGGRHEQFF
TRBJ2-6 TRBV5-4 . . TGTGCCAGCAGCGACGACTCTGGGGCCAACGTCCTGACTTTC CASSDDSGANVLTF
TRBJ1-2 TRBV28 . . TGTGCCAGCAGTTTCCCGCGGGGGGCGAGGGGCTACACCTTC CASSFPRGARGYTF
TRBJ2-1 TRBV9 TRBD2 . TGTGCCAGCGGGAAGGGACTAGCAAAAGCAAATGAGCAGTTCTTC CASGKGLAKANEQFF
TRBJ2-7 TRBV7-9 . . TGTGCCAGCCCGCGGGGATTCTTACCAGGCGGCGAGCAGTACTTC CASPRGFLPGGEQYF